The 6 T cell receptor beta chains given below trace back to one sample, sequenced in a study of T-cell memory formation after mild COVID-19. TCRdb re-analysed the 5' RACE reads in MiXCR, keeping a single row per CDR3 protein. The sample contains 200,000 to 250,000 distinct CDR3 sequences, around 10% of which appear only once. The sequenced sample was PBMCs or a T cell subset sorted from them (not recorded which). The source of these receptors is a man between 18 and 35 years old who had mild COVID-19 (a few samples of this study predate the infection). Cell type and time point are not known.

This clonotype was observed a handful of times. This chain links TRBV4-2 with TRBJ1-2; 10 bases match TRBD1. The V gene's germline CDR1 is LGHNA and CDR2 YNFKEQ. The J segment lost 8 bases and the V segment lost 5 bases, leaving 5 bases of the junction unmatched. The CDR3 has 13 amino acids. The CDR3 coding sequence is TGTGCCAGCAGCGAAGGGACAGGGGAAGGCTACACCTTC. It specifies CASSEGTGEGYTF.

This clonotype appeared many times. This chain links TRBV11-2 with TRBJ1-5; D unresolved. This CDR3 is 14 amino acids long. Germline CDR1 SGHAT, CDR2 FQNNGV. V lost 2 bases to trimming and J lost 3 bases, with 8 bases between them. The CDR3 DNA is TGTGCCAGCAGCTTAATCGGGTACAATCAGCCCCAGCATTTT. Protein product: CASSLIGYNQPQHF.

This clonotype was found a few times. The J gene is TRBJ2-3, the V gene TRBV4-2, with 9 bases that match TRBD1. The germline CDR1 and CDR2 sequences are LGHNA and YNFKEQ. V gave up 3 bases and J gave up 1 base; unmatched junction bases: 5. The CDR3 has 16 amino acids. The CDR3, as DNA: TGTGCCAGCAGCCAGACGGGACAGGGAGGCACAGATACGCAGTATTTT. Translated, it gives CASSQTGQGGTDTQYF.

This clonotype was counted between two and nine times. The V call is TRBV9, the J call TRBJ1-3, with unresolved D. V gave up 3 bases and J gave up 0 bases, with 22 bases separating them. The CDR3 covers 19 residues. Germline V gives CDR1 SGDLS, CDR2 YYNGEE. The CDR3 DNA sequence: TGTGCCAGCAGCGCAAGACCTTCCATCCAACACGGCTCTGGAAACACCATATATTTT. It yields the protein CASSARPSIQHGSGNTIYF.

This clonotype was detected ten times or more. V gene TRBV4-3 combines with J gene TRBJ1-5, with unresolved D. The CDR3 totals 14 residues. V was shortened by 4 bases and J by 5 bases, with 12 bases between the two germline ends. In germline, CDR1 is LGHNA, CDR2 YSLEER. DNA for the CDR3: TGCGCCAGCAGCCTCTCCCGGGGAGATCAGCCCCAGCATTTT. Translating it yields CASSLSRGDQPQHF.

The chain links TRBV6-5 to TRBJ2-1; D unresolved. This CDR3 is 12 amino acids long. Germline V gives CDR1 MNHEY, CDR2 SVGAGI. Trimming took off 0 bases at V and 5 bases at J, with 2 bases between the two ends. The chain's CDR3 is CASSYSNNEQFF. The CDR3, as DNA: TGTGCCAGCAGTTACTCTAACAATGAGCAGTTCTTC.